The next 22 T cell receptor beta chains were all read from a single sample in a study of identifying expanded T cells in peripheral blood. The protocol was immunoSEQ multiplex PCR, while the TCRdb copy is restricted to in-frame clones and leaves out a portion. The sample includes 95,000 or so clones, around 86% seen only once; the top ten take about 5.6%. What was sequenced was blood. The receptor source for this set is a person aged 18 to 70 in good health.

Here the CDR3 DNA reads TGCGCCAGCAGCTTGGAGGCCTTAAGTGGGGGGTTGCCGAACACTGAAGCTTTCTTT. Residues: CASSLEALSGGLPNTEAFF. The rearrangement uses TRBV5-1 and TRBJ1-1, with D possibly matching TRBD1 (5 bases). This CDR3 contains 19 residues. V was cut by 0 bases and J by 1 base, with 22 bases left in between. CDR1 and CDR2 from the germline V gene are SGHRS and YFSETQ.

The V and J genes are TRBV19 and TRBJ1-2; no clear D. Germline loops: CDR1 LNHDA, CDR2 SQIVND (reference sequence). Between the trimmed V and J ends, which lost 6 bases and 8 bases, there was a span of 10 bases. The CDR3 length is 11 residues. CDR3 nucleotides: TGTGCCAGTAGAGTCGGTGGCGGCTACACCTTC. Its protein is CASRVGGGYTF. The full variable domain, its missing parts supplied by reference TRBV19 and TRBJ1-2, is DGGITQSPKYLFRKEGQNVTLSCEQNLNHDAMYWYRQDPGQGLRLIYYSQIVNDFQKGDIAEGYSVSREKKESFPLTVTSAQKNPTAFYLCASRVGGGYTFGSGTRLTVV.

The V and J genes are TRBV6-1 and TRBJ2-7; TRBD1 matches at 8 bases. Germline V gene sequence: CDR1 MNHNS, CDR2 SASEGT. V lost 4 bases and J lost 7; bases outside the gene matches: 6. The CDR3 extends over 13 amino acids. The CDR3 region is CASSAGGAGEQYF. CDR3 bases: TGTGCCAGCAGTGCAGGGGGCGCGGGGGAGCAGTACTTC.

The chain uses TRBV5-6 and TRBJ2-1, with 10 bases that match TRBD1. After removal of 3 bases from V and 10 bases from J, the junction contained 4 bases not matched to a gene. Germline V CDR1 and CDR2: SGHDT, YYEEEE. This CDR3 region has 13 residues. In nucleotides, the CDR3 is TGTGCCAGCAGCTACGGGACAGGGGAGGAGCAGTTCTTC. Amino acid sequence: CASSYGTGEEQFF. Full variable domain (missing parts from reference TRBV5-6 and TRBJ2-1): DAGVTQSPTHLIKTRGQQVTLRCSPKSGHDTVSWYQQALGQGPQFIFQYYEEEERQRGNFPDRFSGHQFPNYSSELNVNALLLGDSALYLCASSYGTGEEQFFGPGTRLTVL.

The chain uses TRBV7-2 and TRBJ2-3; 10 positions match TRBD2. Looked up from germline, CDR1 is SGHTA and CDR2 is FQGNSA. Trimming at V came to 5 bases and at J to 2 bases, leaving 4 bases not matched to a gene. The CDR3 covers 15 residues. CDR3 sequence: CASSRLAGATDTQYF. CDR3 DNA: TGTGCCAGCAGCCGCCTAGCGGGGGCCACAGATACGCAGTATTTT.

The chain carries TRBV6-5 and TRBJ2-1; D unresolved. The length of the CDR3 is 14 residues. V shed 8 bases and J shed 7 bases, with 18 bases lying between them. Germline V CDR1 and CDR2: MNHEY, SVGAGI. In DNA, the CDR3 is TGTGCCAGCGGTTGGGGATTTGGGGTTAATGAGCAGTTCTTC. Protein product: CASGWGFGVNEQFF.

This chain uses TRBV15 with TRBJ1-2; D might be TRBD1 (5 bases). The CDR3 is 15 amino acids. Trimming removed 1 base from V and 4 bases from J, with 13 bases in between. CDR1 is LNHNV and CDR2 is YYDKDF in the germline V gene (reference sequence). CDR3 sequence reads: CATSRAKGPSYGYTF. DNA for the CDR3: TGTGCCACCAGCAGAGCGAAGGGGCCCTCCTATGGCTACACCTTC.

CDR3 nucleotides: TGTGCCAGTAGCCCGGGACAGATCTCCTACGAGCAGTACTTC. As protein: CASSPGQISYEQYF. The rearrangement uses TRBV19 and TRBJ2-7, with 7 bases lining up with TRBD1. Losses at the gene ends were 6 bases for V and 0 bases for J; bases not matched to a gene: 5. Germline-derived CDR1 and CDR2 are LNHDA and SQIVND (reference sequence). The CDR3 has 14 amino acids.

The V call is TRBV5-1, the J call TRBJ2-1; D is unresolved. V was shortened by 1 base and J by 7 bases, with 9 bases between the two germline ends. Germline V gene data show CDR1 as SGHRS and CDR2 as YFSETQ. CDR3 length equals 13 residues. CDR3 DNA sequence: TGCGCCAGCAGCTTGACTTTCCAGAATGAGCAGTTCTTC. It yields the protein CASSLTFQNEQFF.

The CDR3 sequence: CASSPPQGNQPQHF. The CDR3 nucleotides read TGTGCCAGCAGCCCACCGCAGGGCAATCAGCCCCAGCATTTT. This chain joins TRBV7-2 and TRBJ1-5; D ambiguous. Trimming took off 5 bases at V and 2 bases at J, with 10 bases between the two ends. The CDR3 sequence is 14 residues long. Germline V CDR1 and CDR2: SGHTA, FQGNSA.

This clone was counted a single time. The chain joins TRBV6-5 to TRBJ2-7; D might be TRBD1 (6 bases). This CDR3 is 14 amino acids long. Per the germline V gene, CDR1 is MNHEY and CDR2 is SVGAGI. The germline V and J ends were trimmed by 2 bases and 3 bases, with 11 bases remaining between them. CDR3 protein: CASSYEGQSYEQYF. CDR3 DNA: TGTGCCAGCAGTTACGAGGGACAAAGCTACGAGCAGTACTTC.

This clone was detected a few times. CDR3 region: CASSYYPGLAGTSNSYNEQFF. The CDR3 bases are TGCGCCAGCAGCTATTATCCGGGACTAGCGGGGACCTCGAATTCGTACAATGAGCAGTTCTTC. The chain couples TRBV5-1 to TRBJ2-1; 13 nucleotides match TRBD2. The CDR3 loop spans 21 amino acids. The germline V gene has CDR1 SGHRS and CDR2 YFSETQ. V shed 3 bases, J shed 4 bases, and the junction held 19 bases outside the gene matches. Together with reference TRBV5-1 and TRBJ2-1, the CDR3 gives the full variable domain: KAGVTQTPRYLIKTRGQQVTLSCSPISGHRSVSWYQQTPGQGLQFLFEYFSETQRNKGNFPGRFSGRQFSNSRSEMNVSTLELGDSALYLCASSYYPGLAGTSNSYNEQFFGPGTRLTVL.

The chain employs TRBV5-4 and TRBJ2-7; 7 positions match TRBD1. CDR1 is SGHNT and CDR2 is YYREEE in the germline V gene (reference sequence). The CDR3 runs to 14 residues. The J segment lost 0 bases and the V segment lost 3 bases, leaving 3 bases of the junction unmatched. CDR3 sequence: CASSSGQSSYEQYF. The CDR3 nucleotides are TGTGCCAGCAGCTCGGGACAGAGCTCCTACGAGCAGTACTTC.

The rearrangement joins TRBV5-4 to TRBJ2-1; 9 bases are shared with TRBD2. Per the germline V gene, CDR1 is SGHNT and CDR2 is YYREEE (reference sequence). Trimming removed 4 bases from V and 9 bases from J; junction bases left unmatched: 11. The length of the CDR3 is 15 residues. The CDR3 coding sequence is TGTGCCAGCAGCGCTAGACAGGGAGCGGGGGGTGAGCAGTTCTTC. Protein product: CASSARQGAGGEQFF.

The chain links TRBV25-1 to TRBJ1-1; D remains ambiguous. The CDR3 covers 11 residues. Germline-derived CDR1 and CDR2 are MGHDK and SYGVNS. Between the trimmed V and J ends, which lost 8 bases and 1 base, there was a span of 5 bases. CDR3 residues: CASAGNTEAFF. In DNA form, the CDR3 reads TGTGCCAGCGCGGGGAACACTGAAGCTTTCTTT.

V usage is TRBV11-3 and J usage is TRBJ2-2; D possibly uses TRBD1 or TRBD2 (6 bases each). The CDR3 has 15 residues. The V and J ends lost 3 bases and 4 bases respectively, with 12 bases between them. Germline V lookup: CDR1 SGHNT, CDR2 YENEEA. The DNA of the CDR3 is TGTGCCAGCAGCTTTTTAGGGGGGACCACCGGGGAGCTGTTTTTT. Its translation is CASSFLGGTTGELFF.

This chain links TRBV6-5 with TRBJ1-2; possible D gene TRBD1, 6 bases. The CDR3 is 15 residues long. The germline V gene has CDR1 MNHEY and CDR2 SVGAGI. V shed 0 bases and J shed 6 bases, with 14 bases lying between them. The CDR3 here is CASSYSLGGHDGYTF. The DNA for the CDR3 is TGTGCCAGCAGTTACTCACTCGGGGGGCACGATGGCTACACCTTC.

J is TRBJ1-1 and V is TRBV2, with TRBD1 identical over 11 bases. The CDR3 runs 15 residues. The germline gives CDR1 SNHLY, CDR2 FYNNEI. V was pared by 4 bases and J by 6 bases, with 7 bases of the junction left unmatched. The CDR3, as DNA: TGTGCCAGCAGTGTTGAGGGACAGGGGGTGCCTGAAGCTTTCTTT. This translates into CASSVEGQGVPEAFF.

The rearrangement links TRBV5-8 to TRBJ1-6; D not resolved. The germline CDR1 and CDR2 sequences are SGHTS and YDEGEE. With 2 bases removed from V and 6 bases from J, the gap between germline ends came to 9 bases. This CDR3 has 14 residues. The CDR3 loop reads CASSLSPFNSPLHF. CDR3 coding DNA: TGTGCCAGCAGCTTATCTCCTTTTAATTCACCCCTCCACTTT.

The chain couples TRBV30 to TRBJ1-4; D gene ambiguous. CDR3 size: 14 residues. In germline, CDR1 is GTSNPN, CDR2 SVGIG (reference sequence). This CDR3 reads CALNGGMTREKLFF. The CDR3 DNA sequence: TGTGCTCTGAACGGTGGTATGACTCGTGAAAAACTGTTTTTT.

This clone was detected only once. This chain joins TRBV7-2 and TRBJ2-3; possible D gene TRBD1, 6 bases. The CDR3 is 14 residues long. Germline V gene sequence: CDR1 SGHTA, CDR2 FQGNSA. V dropped 2 bases and J dropped 5 bases, with 11 bases sitting between them. The CDR3 region has the DNA TGTGCCAGCAGCTTAAGGGGGTCAATAGATACGCAGTATTTT. It encodes CASSLRGSIDTQYF.

The rearrangement links TRBV6-5 to TRBJ1-5; the D is unclear. Deletions cut 4 bases from V and 7 bases from J, with 11 bases between. There are 13 residues in the CDR3. Looked up from germline, CDR1 is MNHEY and CDR2 is SVGAGI. Here the CDR3 DNA reads TGTGCCAGCAGTTCGCAAGGTCGGCAGCCCCAGCATTTT. It codes for CASSSQGRQPQHF.